These 25 T cell receptor beta chains came from one sample sequenced in a study of a mutant IDH1 vaccine in newly diagnosed glioma. TCRdb's table, derived via immunoSEQ multiplex PCR, lists solely in-frame clones and lacks some. This sample has tens of thousands of clones; roughly 93% occur once, and the top ten carry 1% to 1.5%. The time point here: baseline, week 1 (first vaccination visit). Described treatment: pre-vaccination baseline after standard-of-care therapy. The sample here was PBMCs, taken from a glioma patient treated with radiotherapy, temozolomide or both. The receptors here all came from a middle-aged man with glioma.

This chain joins TRBV30 and TRBJ1-6; TRBD1 is a possible D gene (6 bases). Trimming cost V 2 bases and J 7 bases, with 12 bases left between them. The CDR3 contains 14 residues. Germline CDR1 reads GTSNPN; CDR2 reads SVGIG (reference sequence). In DNA form, the CDR3 reads TGTGCCTGGAGTCAGACAGGCCCCAATTCACCCCTCCACTTT. Its protein product is CAWSQTGPNSPLHF. Full variable domain (missing parts from reference TRBV30 and TRBJ1-6): SQTIHQWPATLVQPVGSPLSLECTVEGTSNPNLYWYRQAAGRGLQLLFYSVGIGQISSEVPQNLSASRPQDRQFILSSKKLLLSDSGFYLCAWSQTGPNSPLHFGNGTRLTVT.

The chain uses TRBV7-6 and TRBJ2-7; TRBD2 matches at 7 bases. The germline V gene has CDR1 SGHVS and CDR2 FNYEAQ. This CDR3 region has 14 residues. Trimming took 5 bases from V and 1 from J; bases not matched to a gene: 5. CDR3 sequence: CASSHGLVSYEQYF. CDR3 nucleotide sequence: TGTGCCAGCAGCCACGGACTAGTATCCTACGAGCAGTACTTC.

This chain links TRBV7-2 with TRBJ2-3; the match to TRBD2 covers 15 bases. The CDR3 runs to 16 residues. After removal of 3 bases from V and 7 bases from J, the junction contained 5 bases not matched to a gene. CDR1 is SGHTA and CDR2 is FQGNSA in the germline V gene. Written as DNA, the CDR3 is TGTGCCAGCAGCTTGCAAGGACTAGCGGGGGGGAATACGCAGTATTTT. This encodes CASSLQGLAGGNTQYF.

The chain employs TRBV30 and TRBJ2-7, with 9 bases that match TRBD1. V was pared by 0 bases and J by 6 bases, with 6 bases of the junction left unmatched. The CDR3 sequence is 14 residues long. The V gene's germline CDR1 is GTSNPN and CDR2 SVGIG (reference sequence). CDR3 nucleotides: TGTGCCTGGAGTGTGACAGGGGGGTCCGCCGAGCAGTACTTC. The encoded protein is CAWSVTGGSAEQYF.

This chain links TRBV7-3 with TRBJ2-3, with TRBD2 matching 10 bases. The germline V gene encodes CDR1 SGHTA and CDR2 FQGTGA. V lost 2 bases, J lost 3 bases, and 5 bases stayed unmatched. The CDR3 loop spans 16 amino acids. Here the CDR3 DNA reads TGTGCCAGCAGCTTAGTAGGGACTAGCGCGACAGATACGCAGTATTTT. Residues: CASSLVGTSATDTQYF.

The chain is built from TRBV29-1 and TRBJ2-6, with TRBD1 identical over 11 bases. There are 16 residues in the CDR3. The germline gives CDR1 SQVTM, CDR2 ANQGSEA. Trimming removed 6 bases from V and 1 base from J; junction bases left unmatched: 5. This CDR3 is CSVRTGGGSGANVLTF. DNA of the CDR3: TGCAGCGTCCGGACAGGGGGCGGTTCTGGGGCCAACGTCCTGACTTTC.

CDR3 bases: TGTGCCAGCAGTTACAGCGCCGGATATGAGCAGTTCTTC. It translates to CASSYSAGYEQFF. This chain connects TRBV6-5 to TRBJ2-1; D is undetermined. The CDR3 consists of 13 residues. Looked up from germline, CDR1 is MNHEY and CDR2 is SVGAGI. Deletions cut 2 bases from V and 8 bases from J, with 10 bases between.

In this sample, this clone turned up once. The V call is TRBV18, the J call TRBJ1-2; D gene uncertain. V was clipped by 5 bases and J by 8 bases, with 9 bases between them. Germline CDR1 reads KGHSH; CDR2 reads LQKENI. The CDR3 loop spans 11 amino acids. In nucleotides, the CDR3 is TGTGCCAGCTCAGACAACGGAGGCTACACCTTC. As protein: CASSDNGGYTF.

The gene calls are TRBV2 and TRBJ1-1; D is possibly TRBD1 (5 bases). The CDR3 runs 13 residues. CDR1 is SNHLY and CDR2 is FYNNEI in the germline V gene. V lost 7 bases, J lost 6 bases, and 15 bases lay in between. CDR3 amino acids: CASTGAGRPEAFF. CDR3 coding DNA: TGTGCCAGCACCGGGGCAGGTCGGCCTGAAGCTTTCTTT.

This chain uses TRBV7-9 with TRBJ2-7, with 7 bases lining up with TRBD1. The CDR3 totals 15 residues. V dropped 4 bases and J dropped 7; count of bases not matched to a gene: 13. Germline values: CDR1 SEHNR, CDR2 FQNEAQ (reference sequence). CDR3 protein: CASSSGGQYNGEQYF. The DNA of the CDR3 is TGTGCCAGCAGCTCAGGGGGACAATACAATGGGGAGCAGTACTTC.

The chain joins TRBV5-5 to TRBJ1-3; TRBD1 might be the D (5 bases). The germline V and J ends were trimmed by 4 bases and 3 bases, with 14 bases remaining between them. Germline V gene sequence: CDR1 SGHKS, CDR2 YYEKEE (reference sequence). The CDR3 length is 15 residues. CDR3 in amino acids: CASSIGGRDGNTIYF. In DNA form, the CDR3 reads TGTGCCAGCAGCATCGGAGGCAGGGATGGAAACACCATATATTTT.

This clone was detected only a few times. V and J are TRBV11-1 and TRBJ2-1, with D perhaps given as TRBD1 or TRBD2 (5 bases each). V shed 1 base and J shed 2 bases, with 9 bases lying between them. Germline V CDR1 and CDR2: SGHAT, FQDESV (reference sequence). The CDR3 extends over 15 amino acids. The CDR3 reads CASSLGDGTYNEQFF. As DNA, the CDR3 is TGTGCCAGCAGCTTAGGGGACGGAACCTACAATGAGCAGTTCTTC.

This chain connects TRBV29-1 to TRBJ1-3, with D uncertain. V was trimmed by 5 bases and J by 0 bases, leaving 8 bases between them. This CDR3 is 13 amino acids long. Looked up from germline, CDR1 is SQVTM and CDR2 is ANQGSEA. CDR3 sequence: CSVRVGSGNTIYF. As DNA, the CDR3 is TGCAGCGTTAGGGTTGGCTCTGGAAACACCATATATTTT.

The V gene is TRBV7-2, the J gene TRBJ2-7; D possibly matches TRBD1 or TRBD2 (5 bases each). The CDR3 totals 14 residues. Germline V gives CDR1 SGHTA, CDR2 FQGNSA. V dropped 5 bases and J dropped 2 bases, with 13 bases sitting between them. DNA of the CDR3: TGTGCCAGCAGCCCGAGGGGACGAGCCTACGAGCAGTACTTC. It encodes CASSPRGRAYEQYF.

The V gene is TRBV6-5, the J gene TRBJ2-3; 8 bases are a match to TRBD1. J gave up 1 base and V 7 bases, and 4 bases lay outside the gene matches. The CDR3 is 14 residues long. Per germline, CDR1 MNHEY and CDR2 SVGAGI. In DNA form, the CDR3 reads TGTGCCAGCACCAAACAGGGGGGCACAGATACGCAGTATTTT. It encodes CASTKQGGTDTQYF.

The chain uses TRBV9 and TRBJ2-7; 8 nucleotides line up with TRBD2. Germline CDR1 reads SGDLS; CDR2 reads YYNGEE. This CDR3 has 14 residues. J gave up 3 bases and V 4 bases, and 6 bases lay outside the gene matches. Here the CDR3 reads CASSPRLASYEQYF. The CDR3 DNA reads TGTGCCAGCAGCCCTCGACTAGCGAGCTACGAGCAGTACTTC.

The rearrangement joins TRBV13 to TRBJ1-3, with D unclear. Germline V gives CDR1 PRHDT, CDR2 FYEKMQ (reference sequence). Trimming shortened V by 3 bases and J by 0 bases, and 3 bases separated the two germline ends. This CDR3 has 13 amino acids. In DNA, the CDR3 is TGTGCCAGCAGCTTCCCCTCTGGAAACACCATATATTTT. Amino acid sequence: CASSFPSGNTIYF.

This clone showed up just once. The CDR3 here is CAWSAENRVLYGYTF. The CDR3 DNA sequence: TGTGCCTGGAGTGCCGAGAACAGGGTCTTGTATGGCTACACCTTC. The chain links TRBV30 to TRBJ1-2, with a weak D call TRBD1 (6 bases). The CDR3 runs 15 residues. In germline, CDR1 is GTSNPN, CDR2 SVGIG (reference sequence). V was shortened by 1 base and J by 5 bases, with 17 bases between the two germline ends.

V gene TRBV10-2 combines with J gene TRBJ2-3, with 8 bases fitting TRBD1. V was pared by 6 bases and J by 2 bases, with 7 bases of the junction left unmatched. Germline V gene data show CDR1 as WSHSY and CDR2 as SAAADI. The CDR3 loop spans 15 amino acids. The CDR3 sequence: CASRPDRGYTDTQYF. The CDR3 nucleotides read TGCGCCAGCAGGCCAGACAGGGGCTACACAGATACGCAGTATTTT.

This clone was recorded once. The chain employs TRBV27 and TRBJ2-5; D is tentatively TRBD1 or TRBD2 (5 bases each). V shed 4 bases and J shed 1 base, with 13 bases lying between them. The CDR3 sequence is 15 residues long. Looked up from germline, CDR1 is MNHEY and CDR2 is SMNVEV (reference sequence). The CDR3 DNA reads as TGTGCCAGCAGTTCGGGGCAGTTGCCCCAAGAGACCCAGTACTTC. Translation: CASSSGQLPQETQYF.

The rearrangement links TRBV5-1 to TRBJ1-2; TRBD1 is a possible D gene (6 bases). Deletions cut 2 bases from V and 2 bases from J, with 10 bases between. Germline V gives CDR1 SGHRS, CDR2 YFSETQ. The CDR3 is 14 amino acids. Here the CDR3 DNA reads TGCGCCAGCAGCTTAGGGGGGGAGAACTATGGCTACACCTTC. This gives the protein CASSLGGENYGYTF. Filled out from reference TRBV5-1 and TRBJ1-2, the complete variable domain reads KAGVTQTPRYLIKTRGQQVTLSCSPISGHRSVSWYQQTPGQGLQFLFEYFSETQRNKGNFPGRFSGRQFSNSRSEMNVSTLELGDSALYLCASSLGGENYGYTFGSGTRLTVV.

This chain joins TRBV30 and TRBJ2-2; D gene uncertain. The CDR3 loop spans 12 amino acids. Germline CDR1 and CDR2: GTSNPN and SVGIG (reference sequence). Between the trimmed V and J ends, which lost 2 bases and 5 bases, there was a span of 6 bases. The CDR3 DNA reads as TGTGCCTGGAGTAAAGGAACCGGGGAGCTGTTTTTT. It translates to CAWSKGTGELFF.

This clone appeared a single time. The chain employs TRBV4-1 and TRBJ2-1, with 10 nucleotides matching TRBD1. With V trimmed by 5 bases and J by 8 bases, 9 bases remained unmatched. Germline V gene sequence: CDR1 MGHRA, CDR2 YSYEKL. The CDR3 extends over 15 amino acids. The CDR3 bases are TGCGCCAGCAGCTCCCCGGGACAGGGGAGCCATGAGCAGTTCTTC. Protein: CASSSPGQGSHEQFF.

The chain joins TRBV6-5 to TRBJ1-6; weak D call: TRBD1 (6 bases). The CDR3 has 16 residues. The germline V and J ends were trimmed by 1 base and 4 bases, with 11 bases remaining between them. The V gene's germline CDR1 is MNHEY and CDR2 SVGAGI. The CDR3 bases are TGTGCCAGCAGTTACTACAGGGAGTTATATAATTCACCCCTCCACTTT. It encodes CASSYYRELYNSPLHF.

V usage is TRBV29-1 and J usage is TRBJ1-2; no clear D. V shed 3 bases and J shed 7 bases, with 3 bases lying between them. The germline V gene has CDR1 SQVTM and CDR2 ANQGSEA. The CDR3 is 9 amino acids. The DNA of the CDR3 is TGCAGCGTTGATGCTGGCTACACCTTC. It is translated as CSVDAGYTF.